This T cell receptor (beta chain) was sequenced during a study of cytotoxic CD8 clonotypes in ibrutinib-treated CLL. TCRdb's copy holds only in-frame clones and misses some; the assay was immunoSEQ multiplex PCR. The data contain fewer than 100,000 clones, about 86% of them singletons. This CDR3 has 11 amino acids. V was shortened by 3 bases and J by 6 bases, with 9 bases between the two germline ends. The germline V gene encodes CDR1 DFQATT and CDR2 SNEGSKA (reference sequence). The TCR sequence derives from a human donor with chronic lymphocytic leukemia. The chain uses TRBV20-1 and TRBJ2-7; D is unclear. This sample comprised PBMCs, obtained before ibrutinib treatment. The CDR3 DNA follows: TGCAGTGCTAGCTTGCAGGTCGAGCAGTACTTC. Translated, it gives CSASLQVEQYF.